This T cell receptor (beta chain) originates from a study of T cells in pancreatic ductal adenocarcinoma. J gave up 3 bases and V 4 bases, and 12 bases lay outside the gene matches. The germline CDR1 and CDR2 sequences are SGHNT and YYREEE (reference sequence). CDR3 length equals 17 residues. No neoadjuvant therapy was given to the selected pancreatic ductal adenocarcinoma patients before their surgery. Sequencing used immunoSEQ multiplex PCR; TCRdb keeps in-frame clones, though not all of them. The table includes 97,000 or so clones, over 90% detected once. The study, taken as a whole, reports: Blood clonality (roughly 0.067) did not differ significantly from tumor (about 0.12). The resected pancreatic cancer cohort was biased toward the minority with early-stage disease.

Remarks on this clone: Its antigen is not known.

Material for sequencing was PBMCs. This rearrangement joins TRBV5-4 to TRBJ1-5, with 8 bases lining up with TRBD1. This receptor was identified in a human donor with pancreatic ductal adenocarcinoma. The CDR3 region has the DNA TGTGCCAGCAGCATGGGGGGAACGGGACAGGTCAATCAGCCCCAGCATTTT. It yields the protein CASSMGGTGQVNQPQHF.